This entry concerns a single T cell receptor beta chain. As yet, its antigen is unknown. This record belongs to a study of early stage breast cancer tumors. Study information: Most invasive tumors, about 80% of the 16, were ER+/PR+/HER2-. Study conclusions and caveats: Tumor and normal breast were distinguished via blood comparison in 14 of 16 patients.

Germline CDR1 reads SQVTM; CDR2 reads ANQGSEA. The V and J ends lost 5 bases and 2 bases respectively, with 10 bases between them. CDR3 size: 13 residues. The table came from immunoSEQ multiplex PCR; TCRdb's copy has only in-frame clones and leaves some out. The sample includes 25,000 to 35,000 clones, around 67% of them seen just once. The TCR comes from a person aged 40 to 49 with breast cancer. V and J are TRBV29-1 and TRBJ2-1, with a weak D call TRBD2 (6 bases). Sequenced input: blood. The CDR3 DNA reads TGCAGCGTTTTATTAGCGGCCTACAATGAGCAGTTCTTC. As protein: CSVLLAAYNEQFF.